The sequence of this T cell receptor beta chain was determined in a study of T cells expressing NK-cell markers. Across the study: According to the study, TCR beta repertoires originated from sorted CD3+CD56+NKG2C+, CD3+CD56+NKG2C- and CD3+CD56-NKG2C+ T cells. One of the eight sequenced donors was seronegative, whereas the other seven were HCMV-seropositive.

TCRdb reprocessed the 5' RACE reads and stores each CDR3 protein as one record, lacking DNA. In total, the table holds a few hundred thousand distinct CDR3 sequences. This CDR3 contains 17 residues. Per the germline V gene, CDR1 is LGHNA and CDR2 is YNFKEQ. The specimen was blood T cells: a sorted CD56 or NKG2C T cell subset, CD4+ or CD8+ T cells, or bulk PBMC T cells (not recorded which). The rearrangement uses TRBV4-2 and TRBJ2-6; TCRdb gives TRBD1 as the D gene, but with no DNA this cannot be confirmed. The sequence came from a man aged 18-69 years in good health. The CDR3 region is CASSPTGRSSGANVLTF.